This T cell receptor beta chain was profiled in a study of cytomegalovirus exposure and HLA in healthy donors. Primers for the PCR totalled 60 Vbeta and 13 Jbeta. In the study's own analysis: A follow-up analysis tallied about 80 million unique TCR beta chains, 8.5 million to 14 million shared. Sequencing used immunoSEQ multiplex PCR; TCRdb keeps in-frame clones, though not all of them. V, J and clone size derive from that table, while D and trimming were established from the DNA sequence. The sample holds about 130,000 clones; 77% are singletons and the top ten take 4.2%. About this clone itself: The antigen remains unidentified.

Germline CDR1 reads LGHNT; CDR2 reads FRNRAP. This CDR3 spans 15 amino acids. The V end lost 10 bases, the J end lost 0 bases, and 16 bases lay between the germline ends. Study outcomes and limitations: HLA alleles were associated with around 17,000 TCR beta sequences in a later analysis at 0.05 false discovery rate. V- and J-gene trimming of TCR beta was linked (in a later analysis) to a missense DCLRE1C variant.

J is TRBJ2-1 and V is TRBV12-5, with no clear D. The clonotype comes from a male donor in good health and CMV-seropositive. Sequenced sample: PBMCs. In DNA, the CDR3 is TGTGCTAACGTACTGAAAAGTAGCTCCTACAATGAGCAGTTCTTC. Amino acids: CANVLKSSSYNEQFF. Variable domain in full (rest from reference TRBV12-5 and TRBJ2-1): DARVTQTPRHKVTEMGQEVTMRCQPILGHNTVFWYRQTMMQGLELLAYFRNRAPLDDSGMPKDRFSAEMPDATLATLKIQPSEPRDSAVYFCANVLKSSSYNEQFFGPGTRLTVL.